These 15 T cell receptor beta chains share one sample of origin, sequenced in a study of control samples from healthy donors and cancer patients. Produced via immunoSEQ multiplex PCR; TCRdb's table is partial and in-frame only. The sample lists about 110,000 clones; about 80% were seen once. Sequences were obtained from blood. The receptors come from a man younger than 35 in good health.

The chain is built from TRBV12-3 or TRBV12-4 and TRBJ1-2, with D tentatively TRBD1 (5 bases). This CDR3 has 13 residues. The V end was cut by 7 bases, the J end by 2 bases, with 11 bases between. CDR3 DNA sequence: TGTGCCAGCACTTCCGGACACAACTATGGCTACACCTTC. This gives the protein CASTSGHNYGYTF.

The chain has TRBV10-2 and TRBJ1-1; TRBD1 is a possible D gene (5 bases). This CDR3 region has 12 residues. The germline gives CDR1 WSHSY, CDR2 SAAADI. Trimming pared 8 bases from V and 5 bases from J, leaving 12 bases between. DNA of the CDR3: TGCGCCAGCTCGAAGGGGAAAACTGAAGCTTTCTTT. This translates into CASSKGKTEAFF.

The chain has TRBV5-1 and TRBJ2-1; D remains unclear. The CDR3 length is 15 residues. Germline CDR1 is SGHRS and CDR2 is YFSETQ. Trimming cost V 4 bases and J 0 bases, with 11 bases left between them. The CDR3 DNA reads TGCGCCAGCAGCCAGGACCCGAGCTCCTACAATGAGCAGTTCTTC. Residues: CASSQDPSSYNEQFF.

The CDR3 DNA sequence: TGTGCCAGCAGTCCGATTCGGAGGGCTGGAAGCACAGATACGCAGTATTTT. Its protein is CASSPIRRAGSTDTQYF. The chain is built from TRBV28 and TRBJ2-3; D might be TRBD2 (6 bases). CDR3 length equals 17 residues. Germline CDR1 and CDR2: MDHEN and SYDVKM. V lost 5 bases to trimming and J lost 0 bases, with 18 bases between them.

In its sample, this clone was seen once. V usage is TRBV4-3 and J usage is TRBJ2-1; D may be TRBD2 (5 bases). Germline values: CDR1 LGHNA, CDR2 YSLEER. Trimming pared 0 bases from V and 2 bases from J, leaving 14 bases between. The CDR3 length is 17 residues. The CDR3 bases are TGCGCCAGCAGCCAAGAAGCGGTACGCGCAGCCTACAATGAGCAGTTCTTC. This gives the protein CASSQEAVRAAYNEQFF.

The DNA of the CDR3 is TGTGCCAGCAGTTTATTCCGGGCGAACACTGAAGCTTTCTTT. Its translation: CASSLFRANTEAFF. The rearrangement uses TRBV27 and TRBJ1-1, with D unresolved. Germline V gene lookup returns CDR1 MNHEY and CDR2 SMNVEV (reference sequence). Trimming left V 1 base short and J 1 base short, with 7 bases between. This CDR3 is built from 14 residues.

This chain joins TRBV2 and TRBJ1-1; D is unclear. Germline V CDR1 and CDR2: SNHLY, FYNNEI. This CDR3 is built from 11 residues. Trimming pared 5 bases from V and 4 bases from J, leaving 5 bases between. The CDR3 bases are TGTGCCAGCAGTCTCCTCACTGAAGCTTTCTTT. Amino acid sequence: CASSLLTEAFF.

The chain employs TRBV10-3 and TRBJ2-7, with TRBD1 identical over 7 bases. V gave up 0 bases and J gave up 9 bases; unmatched junction bases: 14. Germline V gives CDR1 ENHRY, CDR2 SYGVKD. The CDR3 is made up of 16 amino acids. CDR3 nucleotide sequence: TGTGCCATCAGTGAGTCGTGGGGACAGCCATTCAACGGGCAGTACTTC. It specifies CAISESWGQPFNGQYF.

V is TRBV10-2 and J is TRBJ1-5; tentatively, D is TRBD1 (6 bases). The V gene's germline CDR1 is WSHSY and CDR2 SAAADI. V gave up 6 bases and J gave up 1 base, with 10 bases separating them. The CDR3 consists of 14 residues. The CDR3 nucleotides are TGCGCCAGCAGCATAGACAGGAGCAATCAGCCCCAGCATTTT. It codes for CASSIDRSNQPQHF.

The V gene is TRBV2, the J gene TRBJ2-5; 11 bases are a match to TRBD2. With 6 bases clipped from V and 5 bases from J, the junction kept 8 bases outside the gene matches. Germline CDR1 SNHLY, CDR2 FYNNEI. The length of the CDR3 is 15 residues. This CDR3 reads CASRVTSGGYETQYF. CDR3 DNA sequence: TGTGCCAGCAGGGTTACTAGCGGGGGTTATGAGACCCAGTACTTC.

The chain carries TRBV9 and TRBJ2-3; a weak D match, TRBD2 (7 bases). Trimming took off 0 bases at V and 5 bases at J, with 13 bases between the two ends. The CDR3 extends over 15 amino acids. Per germline, CDR1 SGDLS and CDR2 YYNGEE. CDR3 sequence: CASSVEGGRQDTQYF. CDR3 in DNA: TGTGCCAGCAGCGTAGAGGGGGGGCGTCAAGATACGCAGTATTTT.

The V call is TRBV10-2, the J call TRBJ2-3, with TRBD1 identical over 10 bases. CDR1 is WSHSY and CDR2 is SAAADI in the germline V gene. V was pared by 10 bases and J by 3 bases, with 4 bases of the junction left unmatched. The CDR3 loop spans 13 amino acids. The CDR3 loop is CATGQGITDTQYF. Here the CDR3 DNA reads TGCGCCACGGGACAGGGGATAACAGATACGCAGTATTTT.

This chain links TRBV19 with TRBJ2-7; 10 positions match TRBD1. CDR3 length: 14 amino acids. V gave up 6 bases and J gave up 5 bases; unmatched junction bases: 7. Germline values: CDR1 LNHDA, CDR2 SQIVND (reference sequence). The CDR3 region has the DNA TGTGCCAGTAGGATCAAGACAGGGGGCCACGAGCAGTACTTC. Amino acids: CASRIKTGGHEQYF.

The rearrangement joins TRBV7-8 to TRBJ2-1; 11 bases fit TRBD2. Germline values: CDR1 SGHVS, CDR2 FQNEAQ. Trimming cost V 5 bases and J 5 bases; bases outside gene matches: 11. The CDR3 sequence is 17 residues long. The CDR3 nucleotides are TGTGCCAGCAGCCGTAGACTAGCGGGGACCTTAAACAATGAGCAGTTCTTC. Protein sequence: CASSRRLAGTLNNEQFF.

The chain couples TRBV2 to TRBJ2-5; D might be TRBD2 (5 bases). Germline V gives CDR1 SNHLY, CDR2 FYNNEI. Deletions cut 10 bases from V and 5 bases from J, with 14 bases between. CDR3 length: 12 amino acids. The CDR3 sequence is CAISEGRETQYF. The CDR3 bases are TGTGCCATCTCAGAGGGTAGGGAGACCCAGTACTTC.